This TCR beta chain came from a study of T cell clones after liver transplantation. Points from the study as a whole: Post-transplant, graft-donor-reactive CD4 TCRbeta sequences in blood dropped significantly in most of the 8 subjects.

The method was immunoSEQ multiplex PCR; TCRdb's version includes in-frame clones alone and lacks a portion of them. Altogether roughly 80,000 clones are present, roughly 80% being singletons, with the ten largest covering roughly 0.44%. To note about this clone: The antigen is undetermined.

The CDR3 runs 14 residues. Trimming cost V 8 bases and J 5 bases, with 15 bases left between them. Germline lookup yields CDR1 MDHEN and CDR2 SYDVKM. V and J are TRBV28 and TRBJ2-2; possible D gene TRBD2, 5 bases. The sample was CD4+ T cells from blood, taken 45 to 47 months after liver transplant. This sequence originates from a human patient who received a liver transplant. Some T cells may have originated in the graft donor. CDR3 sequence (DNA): TGTGCCAGCTCCCTCACTAGGAGTACCGGGGAGCTGTTTTTT. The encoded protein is CASSLTRSTGELFF.